These 9 T cell receptor beta chains were all obtained from the same sample, sequenced in a study of blood T cell repertoires in COVID-19. Profiling relied on immunoSEQ multiplex PCR, and the TCRdb table lists in-frame clones only, not all of them. Found here are approximately 280,000 clones, around 89% of them singletons; the top ten hold around an eighth. Material: peripheral blood. These receptors were obtained from a woman in her sixties or seventies with acute or convalescent COVID-19.

This chain connects TRBV7-9 to TRBJ2-4; no reliable D call. Trimming removed 5 bases from V and 0 bases from J, with 17 bases in between. Per the germline V gene, CDR1 is SEHNR and CDR2 is FQNEAQ (reference sequence). The CDR3 is 17 residues long. Written as DNA, the CDR3 is TGTGCCAGCAGCCCCCAGCCGATTCGACTAGCCAAAAACATTCAGTACTTC. Its protein is CASSPQPIRLAKNIQYF.

J is TRBJ1-6 and V is TRBV4-3, with D possibly TRBD1 on 6 matching bases. The CDR3 covers 14 residues. Trimming left V 2 bases short and J 6 bases short, with 8 bases between. Germline-derived CDR1 and CDR2 are LGHNA and YSLEER. CDR3 in amino acids: CASSQLQGNSPLHF. The DNA of the CDR3 is TGCGCCAGCAGCCAATTACAGGGTAATTCACCCCTCCACTTT.

The CDR3 is CAGRDLSTYEQYF. DNA of the CDR3: TGTGCCGGGAGGGACCTATCTACCTACGAGCAGTACTTC. The V call is TRBV2, the J call TRBJ2-7; 7 bases agree with TRBD2. Germline trimming cut 11 bases from V and 2 bases from J; bases unmatched to any gene: 9. This CDR3 region has 13 residues. Germline loops: CDR1 SNHLY, CDR2 FYNNEI.

This chain connects TRBV27 to TRBJ1-6, with TRBD1 matching 7 bases. The V and J ends lost 7 bases and 3 bases, in that order; junction bases with no gene match: 12. The CDR3 extends over 17 amino acids. In germline, CDR1 is MNHEY, CDR2 SMNVEV (reference sequence). CDR3 nucleotides: TGTGCCAGCAAAATAGACAGGGAAACGATCTATAATTCACCCCTCCACTTT. This codes for CASKIDRETIYNSPLHF.

The rearrangement links TRBV2 to TRBJ2-5; 10 nucleotides line up with TRBD2. Germline-derived CDR1 and CDR2 are SNHLY and FYNNEI. CDR3 length: 13 residues. After removal of 7 bases from V and 4 bases from J, the junction contained 3 bases not matched to a gene. CDR3 amino acids: CASKGTSAETQYF. CDR3 nucleotide sequence: TGTGCCAGCAAAGGGACTAGCGCAGAGACCCAGTACTTC.

This chain links TRBV3-1 (or the pseudogene TRBV3-2) with TRBJ1-3; D call uncertain. The CDR3 sequence is 15 residues long. The V and J ends lost 4 bases and 0 bases respectively, with 10 bases between them. Germline values: CDR1 LGHDT, CDR2 YNNKEL (reference sequence). CDR3 sequence reads: CASSLRRVSGNTIYF. Here the CDR3 DNA reads TGTGCCAGCAGCCTTCGCCGGGTCTCTGGAAACACCATATATTTT.

The CDR3: CATSPGAGGNTIYF. DNA for the CDR3: TGTGCCACCAGCCCAGGGGCGGGTGGAAACACCATATATTTT. The genes are TRBV15 and TRBJ1-3, with a tentative D call TRBD1 (6 bases). Per the germline V gene, CDR1 is LNHNV and CDR2 is YYDKDF (reference sequence). The CDR3 has 14 amino acids. V was clipped by 5 bases and J by 3 bases, with 11 bases between them.

This chain joins TRBV9 and TRBJ2-7; 10 bases line up with TRBD2. This CDR3 contains 17 residues. The germline CDR1 and CDR2 sequences are SGDLS and YYNGEE. V lost 0 bases and J lost 2; bases outside the gene matches: 8. The CDR3 sequence: CASSVVPSSGRPYEQYF. CDR3 bases: TGTGCCAGCAGCGTAGTACCTTCTAGCGGGAGACCCTACGAGCAGTACTTC.

The count of this clone is one. The gene calls are TRBV2 and TRBJ2-1; TRBD2 might be the D (6 bases). The germline V gene encodes CDR1 SNHLY and CDR2 FYNNEI. This CDR3 is built from 16 residues. V lost 3 bases and J 0 bases, leaving 12 bases between the germline ends. CDR3 protein: CASSDGRGSSYNEQFF. DNA of the CDR3: TGTGCCAGCAGTGACGGGCGGGGAAGCTCCTACAATGAGCAGTTCTTC.